Following are 20 T cell receptor beta chains from one sample sequenced in a study of T-cell reconstitution after alpha-beta-depleted transplantation in children (dated by TCRdb to about 2016). The protocol used for the library was PCR. The data were produced on an Illumina HiSeq 2500. To normalize quantification of the TCRbeta repertoire, the TCR libraries were built with molecular barcoding that relied on unique molecular identifiers. Starting from the raw public reads, TCRdb applied fastp trimming at Q25, assembled clones with MiXCR and retained in-frame beta chains. Rows with a matching CDR3 protein are joined into one entry that keeps the most common DNA and genes. Recorded for this sample are about 400,000 distinct CDR3 sequences; about a fifth of them occurred a single time. 3.8% of the sample is taken by the ten largest. The sequencing here drew on PBMCs from the stem cell graft donor, taken from the stem cell graft. The origin of the receptors is a human donor who donated a stem cell graft to a child with acute myeloid leukemia.

This clonotype was seen more than once but under ten times. The rearrangement joins TRBV24-1 to TRBJ2-1, with 10 bases lining up with TRBD2. V gave up 4 bases and J gave up 9 bases; unmatched junction bases: 11. CDR3 length: 16 amino acids. The germline CDR1 and CDR2 sequences are KGHDR and SFDVKD. Written as DNA, the CDR3 is TGTGCCACCAGTGACCTATCTAGCGGGAGCTCCGCTGAGCAGTTCTTC. This codes for CATSDLSSGSSAEQFF.

In this sample, this clonotype turned up many times. The V and J genes are TRBV30 and TRBJ2-1; D is unresolved. CDR1 and CDR2 from the germline V gene are GTSNPN and SVGIG (reference sequence). V lost 0 bases and J 3 bases, leaving 9 bases between the germline ends. This CDR3 is built from 14 residues. CDR3 protein: CAWSVRRYYNEQFF. The CDR3 region has the DNA TGTGCCTGGAGTGTACGGCGTTACTACAATGAGCAGTTCTTC.

This clonotype occurred a few times. V usage is TRBV28 and J usage is TRBJ2-1; D is uncertain. Germline CDR1 reads MDHEN; CDR2 reads SYDVKM. Trimming shortened V by 5 bases and J by 13 bases, and 21 bases separated the two germline ends. The CDR3 is made up of 14 amino acids. CDR3 sequence: CASSPTRPEPDQFF. CDR3 sequence (DNA): TGTGCCAGCAGTCCTACACGACCCGAGCCAGATCAGTTCTTC.

A few counts support this clonotype. This sequence joins TRBV5-1 and TRBJ2-7; TRBD2 agrees at 9 bases. With 4 bases clipped from V and 0 bases from J, the junction kept 5 bases outside the gene matches. Germline lookup yields CDR1 SGHRS and CDR2 YFSETQ. This CDR3 region has 15 residues. The CDR3 here is CASSPSGETSYEQYF. The CDR3 DNA reads as TGCGCCAGCAGCCCTAGCGGGGAGACCTCCTACGAGCAGTACTTC.

The chain is built from TRBV20-1 and TRBJ2-3, with TRBD2 identical over 9 bases. The V segment lost 0 bases and the J segment 6 bases; nucleotides outside the gene matches: 10. CDR1 is DFQATT and CDR2 is SNEGSKA in the germline V gene (reference sequence). The length of the CDR3 is 16 residues. The CDR3 nucleotides read TGCAGTGCTAGAGACCCGGGACTAGCCGTTGTGGATACGCAGTATTTT. The encoded protein is CSARDPGLAVVDTQYF.

This clonotype has a count of ten or more. The V and J genes are TRBV18 and TRBJ2-1, with D possibly being TRBD2 (6 bases). Trimming cost V 2 bases and J 0 bases, with 8 bases left between them. From germline, CDR1 is KGHSH and CDR2 LQKENI. The CDR3 is made up of 15 amino acids. CDR3 sequence reads: CASSPGGSSYNEQFF. CDR3 coding DNA: TGTGCCAGCTCACCAGGGGGGAGCTCCTACAATGAGCAGTTCTTC.

This clonotype has just a few counts. The gene calls are TRBV20-1 and TRBJ2-1, with 8 bases fitting TRBD2. The CDR3 has 12 amino acids. Losses at the gene ends were 3 bases for V and 6 bases for J; bases not matched to a gene: 1. Looked up from germline, CDR1 is DFQATT and CDR2 is SNEGSKA (reference sequence). CDR3: CSASGTSNEQFF. As DNA, the CDR3 is TGCAGTGCTAGCGGGACTAGCAATGAGCAGTTCTTC.

This clonotype was found once. V usage is TRBV10-3 and J usage is TRBJ2-1; D perhaps matches TRBD2 (6 bases). The V end lost 10 bases, the J end lost 15 bases, and 19 bases lay between the germline ends. CDR1 is ENHRY, CDR2 SYGVKD, per germline. The CDR3 spans 11 residues. The CDR3: CARFGRDFGFF. In DNA, the CDR3 is TGTGCCAGATTCGGGCGGGATTTTGGGTTCTTC.

In regard to this clonotype: Just one base apart from a much larger clone, this may be a read error. The DNA for the CDR3 is TGTGCCACCAGTACAGACTCCTACGAGCAGTACTTC. This codes for CATSTDSYEQYF. The chain is built from TRBV24-1 and TRBJ2-7; no reliable D call. Trimming stripped 6 bases from V and 0 bases from J, with 5 bases between. Germline CDR1 is KGHDR and CDR2 is SFDVKD. The CDR3 consists of 12 residues.

This clonotype showed up just a few times. The V call is TRBV20-1, the J call TRBJ2-1; TRBD1 agrees at 7 bases. The trim removed 1 base at V and 1 base at J, leaving 4 bases unmatched. The CDR3 loop spans 15 amino acids. From germline, CDR1 is DFQATT and CDR2 SNEGSKA (reference sequence). The CDR3 sequence: CSARGMTGSYNEQFF. CDR3 in DNA: TGCAGTGCTAGAGGGATGACAGGGTCCTACAATGAGCAGTTCTTC.

This clonotype was picked up a small number of times. The chain links TRBV29-1 to TRBJ1-3; D gene uncertain. Germline lookup yields CDR1 SQVTM and CDR2 ANQGSEA. The V and J ends lost 4 bases and 0 bases respectively, with 10 bases between them. The CDR3 is made up of 14 amino acids. The CDR3 nucleotides read TGCAGCGTTGTATTCAGGAACTCTGGAAACACCATATATTTT. This codes for CSVVFRNSGNTIYF.

The CDR3 reads CASSLVGGKGNEQFF. The DNA of the CDR3 is TGCGCCAGCAGCTTGGTAGGGGGCAAGGGCAATGAGCAGTTCTTC. This chain connects TRBV5-1 to TRBJ2-1, with 7 bases lining up with TRBD1. There are 15 residues in the CDR3. Germline V gene sequence: CDR1 SGHRS, CDR2 YFSETQ. V was clipped by 0 bases and J by 6 bases; unmatched bases: 6. Together with reference TRBV5-1 and TRBJ2-1, the CDR3 gives the full variable domain: KAGVTQTPRYLIKTRGQQVTLSCSPISGHRSVSWYQQTPGQGLQFLFEYFSETQRNKGNFPGRFSGRQFSNSRSEMNVSTLELGDSALYLCASSLVGGKGNEQFFGPGTRLTVL.

This sequence joins TRBV20-1 and TRBJ2-7; D call uncertain. CDR1 is DFQATT, CDR2 SNEGSKA, per germline (reference sequence). This CDR3 spans 13 amino acids. The V and J ends lost 6 bases and 2 bases respectively, with 14 bases between them. The DNA of the CDR3 is TGCAGTGCCCCCTCCCGGTCCACCTACGAGCAGTACTTC. This translates into CSAPSRSTYEQYF.

The chain links TRBV5-1 to TRBJ2-3, with D possibly TRBD1 on 5 matching bases. The V and J ends lost 4 bases and 0 bases respectively, with 9 bases between them. Germline V gives CDR1 SGHRS, CDR2 YFSETQ. The CDR3 extends over 14 amino acids. Written as DNA, the CDR3 is TGCGCCAGCAGCCCGGACACTAGCACAGATACGCAGTATTTT. Its translation is CASSPDTSTDTQYF. The whole variable domain, remainder taken from reference TRBV5-1 and TRBJ2-3, is KAGVTQTPRYLIKTRGQQVTLSCSPISGHRSVSWYQQTPGQGLQFLFEYFSETQRNKGNFPGRFSGRQFSNSRSEMNVSTLELGDSALYLCASSPDTSTDTQYFGPGTRLTVL.

This clonotype was counted many times. The V gene is TRBV20-1, the J gene TRBJ2-7; 16 nucleotides agree with TRBD2. The CDR3 consists of 15 residues. Germline loops: CDR1 DFQATT, CDR2 SNEGSKA (reference sequence). V gave up 5 bases and J gave up 7 bases; unmatched junction bases: 8. This CDR3 is CSAPGTSGRVYEQYF. The CDR3 DNA reads TGCAGTGCTCCCGGGACTAGCGGGAGGGTCTATGAGCAGTACTTC.

Only a few counts were recorded for this clonotype. This sequence joins TRBV4-2 and TRBJ2-1, with 8 bases lining up with TRBD1. The CDR3 is 14 amino acids. Per the germline V gene, CDR1 is LGHNA and CDR2 is YNFKEQ. With 3 bases clipped from V and 5 bases from J, the junction kept 3 bases outside the gene matches. The CDR3 reads CASSHETGDNEQFF. In nucleotides, the CDR3 is TGTGCCAGCAGCCATGAGACAGGGGACAATGAGCAGTTCTTC.

This clonotype was detected a few times. The chain has TRBV7-2 and TRBJ1-1; D gene ambiguous. The CDR3 is 15 residues long. Looked up from germline, CDR1 is SGHTA and CDR2 is FQGNSA. Trimming stripped 1 base from V and 4 bases from J, with 13 bases between. The CDR3 reads CASSLVGGDGTEAFF. CDR3 DNA: TGTGCCAGCAGCTTAGTGGGCGGGGATGGCACTGAAGCTTTCTTT.

This clonotype occurred once. The gene calls are TRBV18 and TRBJ2-1; D might be TRBD1 or TRBD2, each matching 6 bases. This CDR3 comprises 14 residues. The germline V and J ends were trimmed by 4 bases and 5 bases, with 12 bases remaining between them. CDR1 and CDR2 from the germline V gene are KGHSH and LQKENI. This CDR3 reads CASSRGTSDNEQFF. The CDR3 DNA sequence: TGTGCCAGCTCACGCGGGACATCGGACAATGAGCAGTTCTTC.

The chain is built from TRBV27 and TRBJ2-6; no clear D. The CDR3 spans 14 residues. V lost 6 bases to trimming and J lost 0 bases, with 6 bases between them. Germline V lookup: CDR1 MNHEY, CDR2 SMNVEV (reference sequence). This CDR3 is CASRSYSGANVLTF. CDR3 in DNA: TGTGCCAGCAGGTCCTACTCTGGGGCCAACGTCCTGACTTTC.

This clonotype was seen a few times. The chain recombines TRBV12-3 or TRBV12-4 with TRBJ1-5; 7 bases are shared with TRBD1. The CDR3 length is 13 residues. Trimming at V came to 6 bases and at J to 5 bases, leaving 4 bases not matched to a gene. Written as DNA, the CDR3 is TGTGCCAGCAGGACAGGGCGAGATCAGCCCCAGCATTTT. Its protein product is CASRTGRDQPQHF.